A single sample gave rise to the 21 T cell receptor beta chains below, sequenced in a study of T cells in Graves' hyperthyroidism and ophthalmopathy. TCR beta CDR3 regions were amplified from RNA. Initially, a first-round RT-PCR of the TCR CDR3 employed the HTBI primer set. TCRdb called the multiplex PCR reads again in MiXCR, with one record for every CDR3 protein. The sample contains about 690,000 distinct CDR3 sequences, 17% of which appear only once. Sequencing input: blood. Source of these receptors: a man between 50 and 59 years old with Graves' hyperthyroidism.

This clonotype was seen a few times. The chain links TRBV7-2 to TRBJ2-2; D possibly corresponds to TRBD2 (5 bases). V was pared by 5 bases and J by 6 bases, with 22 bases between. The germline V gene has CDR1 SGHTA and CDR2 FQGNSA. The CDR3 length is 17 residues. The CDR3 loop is CASSPPPGVPGAGELFF. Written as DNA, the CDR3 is TGTGCCAGCAGCCCGCCCCCCGGGGTCCCCGGCGCCGGGGAGCTGTTTTTT.

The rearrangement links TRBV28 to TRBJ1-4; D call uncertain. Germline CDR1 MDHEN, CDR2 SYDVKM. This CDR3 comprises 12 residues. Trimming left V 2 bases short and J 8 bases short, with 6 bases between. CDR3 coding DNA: TGTGCCAGCAGTTTAGTGAAGGAAAAACTGTTTTTT. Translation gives CASSLVKEKLFF. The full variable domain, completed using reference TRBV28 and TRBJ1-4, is DVKVTQSSRYLVKRTGEKVFLECVQDMDHENMFWYRQDPGLGLRLIYFSYDVKMKEKGDIPEGYSVSREKKERFSLILESASTNQTSMYLCASSLVKEKLFFGSGTQLSVL.

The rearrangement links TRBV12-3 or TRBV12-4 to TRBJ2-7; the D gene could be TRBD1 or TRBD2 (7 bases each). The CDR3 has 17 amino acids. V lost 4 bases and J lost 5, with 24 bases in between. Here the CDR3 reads CASSSNRNRGGNHEQYF. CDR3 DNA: TGTGCCAGCAGTTCTAACCGAAACAGGGGAGGGAACCACGAGCAGTACTTC.

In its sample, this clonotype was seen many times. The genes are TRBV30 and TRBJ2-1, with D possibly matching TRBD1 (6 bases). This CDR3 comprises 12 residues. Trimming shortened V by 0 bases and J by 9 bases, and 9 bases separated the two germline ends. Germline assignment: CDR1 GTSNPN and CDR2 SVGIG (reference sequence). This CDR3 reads CAWSVTDSEQFF. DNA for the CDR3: TGTGCCTGGAGTGTAACGGACAGTGAGCAGTTCTTC.

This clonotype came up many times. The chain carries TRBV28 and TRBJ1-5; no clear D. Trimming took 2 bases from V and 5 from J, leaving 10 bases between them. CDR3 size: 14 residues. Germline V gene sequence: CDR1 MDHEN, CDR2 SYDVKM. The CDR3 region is CASSLDGWDQPQHF. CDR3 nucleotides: TGTGCCAGCAGTTTAGATGGATGGGATCAGCCCCAGCATTTT.

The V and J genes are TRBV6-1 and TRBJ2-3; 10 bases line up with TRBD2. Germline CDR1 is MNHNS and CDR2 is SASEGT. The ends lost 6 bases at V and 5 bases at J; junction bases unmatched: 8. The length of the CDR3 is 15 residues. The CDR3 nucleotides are TGTGCCAGCAGCGAGAGCGGGAGGGCCGGAGATACGCAGTATTTT. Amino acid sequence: CASSESGRAGDTQYF.

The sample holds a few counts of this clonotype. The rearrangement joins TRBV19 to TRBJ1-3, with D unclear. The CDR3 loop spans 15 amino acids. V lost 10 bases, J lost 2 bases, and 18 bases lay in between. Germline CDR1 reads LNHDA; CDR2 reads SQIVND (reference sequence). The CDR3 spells CATPDAGEPGNTIYF. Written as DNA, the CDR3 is TGTGCCACACCTGACGCCGGGGAGCCTGGAAACACCATATATTTT.

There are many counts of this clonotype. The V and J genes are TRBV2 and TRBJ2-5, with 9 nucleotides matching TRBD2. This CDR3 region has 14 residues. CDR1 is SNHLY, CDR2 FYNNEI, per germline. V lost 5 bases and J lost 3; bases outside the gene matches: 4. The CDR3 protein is CASSTRLAEETQYF. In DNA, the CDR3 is TGTGCCAGCAGTACAAGACTAGCGGAAGAGACCCAGTACTTC.

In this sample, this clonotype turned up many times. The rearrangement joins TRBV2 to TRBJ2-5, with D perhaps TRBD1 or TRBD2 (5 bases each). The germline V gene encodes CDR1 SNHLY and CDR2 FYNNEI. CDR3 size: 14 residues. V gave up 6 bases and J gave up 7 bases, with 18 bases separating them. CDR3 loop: CASSPGTSSGTQYF. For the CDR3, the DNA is TGTGCCAGCAGCCCCGGGACCTCCTCCGGGACCCAGTACTTC.

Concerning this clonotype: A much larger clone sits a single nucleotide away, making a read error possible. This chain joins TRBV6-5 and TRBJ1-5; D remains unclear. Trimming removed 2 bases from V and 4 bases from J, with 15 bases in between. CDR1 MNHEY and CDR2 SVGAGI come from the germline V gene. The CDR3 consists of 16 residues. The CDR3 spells CASSYPSGGMNQPQHF. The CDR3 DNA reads TGTGCCAGCAGTTACCCAAGCGGTGGGATGAATCAGCCCCAGCATTTT.

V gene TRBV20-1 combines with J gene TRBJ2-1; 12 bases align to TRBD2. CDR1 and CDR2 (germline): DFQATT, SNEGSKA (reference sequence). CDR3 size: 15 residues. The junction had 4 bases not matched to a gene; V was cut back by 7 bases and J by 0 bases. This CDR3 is CSGLAGGSSYNEQFF. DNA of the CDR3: TGCAGTGGGCTAGCGGGAGGGAGCTCCTACAATGAGCAGTTCTTC.

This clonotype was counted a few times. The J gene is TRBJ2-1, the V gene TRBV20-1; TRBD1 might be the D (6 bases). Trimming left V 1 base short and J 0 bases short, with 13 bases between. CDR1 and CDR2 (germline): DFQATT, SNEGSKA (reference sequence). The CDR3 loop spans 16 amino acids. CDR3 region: CSARVGAASSYNEQFF. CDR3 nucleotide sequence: TGCAGTGCTAGAGTGGGGGCAGCGAGCTCCTACAATGAGCAGTTCTTC.

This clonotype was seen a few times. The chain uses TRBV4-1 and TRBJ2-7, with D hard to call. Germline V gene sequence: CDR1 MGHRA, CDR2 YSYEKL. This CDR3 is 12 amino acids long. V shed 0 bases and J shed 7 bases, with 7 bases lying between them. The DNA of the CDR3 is TGCGCCAGCAGCCAAGATTTCGGTGAGCAGTACTTC. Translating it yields CASSQDFGEQYF.

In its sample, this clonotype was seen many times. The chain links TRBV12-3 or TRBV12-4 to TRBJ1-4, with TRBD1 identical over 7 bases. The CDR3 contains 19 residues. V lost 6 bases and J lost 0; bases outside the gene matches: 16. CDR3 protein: CASSDRGGDRDATNEKLFF. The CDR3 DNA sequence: TGTGCCAGCAGCGATCGTGGGGGGGACAGAGATGCAACTAATGAAAAACTGTTTTTT.

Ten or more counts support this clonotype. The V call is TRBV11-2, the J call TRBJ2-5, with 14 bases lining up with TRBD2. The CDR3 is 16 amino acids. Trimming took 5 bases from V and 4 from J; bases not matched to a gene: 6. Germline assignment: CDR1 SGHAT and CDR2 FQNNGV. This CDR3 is CASSQGLAGEGETQYF. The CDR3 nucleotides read TGTGCCAGCAGCCAGGGACTAGCGGGAGAGGGAGAGACCCAGTACTTC.

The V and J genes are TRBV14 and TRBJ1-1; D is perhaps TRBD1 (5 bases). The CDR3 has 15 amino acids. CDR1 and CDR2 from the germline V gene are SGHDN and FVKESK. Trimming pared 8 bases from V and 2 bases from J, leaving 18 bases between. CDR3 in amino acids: CASRPAGRGNTEAFF. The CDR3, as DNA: TGTGCCAGCCGCCCGGCAGGGAGGGGAAACACTGAAGCTTTCTTT.

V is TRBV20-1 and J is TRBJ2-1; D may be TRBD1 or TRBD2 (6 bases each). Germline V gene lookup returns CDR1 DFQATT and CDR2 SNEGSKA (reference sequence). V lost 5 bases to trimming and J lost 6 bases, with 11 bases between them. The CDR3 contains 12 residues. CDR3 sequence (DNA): TGCAGTGCTCGGGGGACATCCAATGAGCAGTTCTTC. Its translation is CSARGTSNEQFF.

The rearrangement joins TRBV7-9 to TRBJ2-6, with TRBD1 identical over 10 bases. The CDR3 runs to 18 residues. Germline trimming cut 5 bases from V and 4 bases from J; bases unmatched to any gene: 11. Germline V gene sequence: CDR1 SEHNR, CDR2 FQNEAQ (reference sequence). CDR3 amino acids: CASSGSRDRGAGANVLTF. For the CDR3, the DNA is TGTGCCAGCAGCGGATCCCGGGACAGGGGTGCCGGGGCCAACGTCCTGACTTTC.

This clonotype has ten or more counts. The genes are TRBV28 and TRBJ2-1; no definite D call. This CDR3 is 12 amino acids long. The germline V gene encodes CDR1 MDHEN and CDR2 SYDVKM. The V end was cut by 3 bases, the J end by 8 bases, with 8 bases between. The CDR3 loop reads CASSLLSYEQFF. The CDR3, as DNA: TGTGCCAGCAGTTTGCTGAGCTATGAGCAGTTCTTC.

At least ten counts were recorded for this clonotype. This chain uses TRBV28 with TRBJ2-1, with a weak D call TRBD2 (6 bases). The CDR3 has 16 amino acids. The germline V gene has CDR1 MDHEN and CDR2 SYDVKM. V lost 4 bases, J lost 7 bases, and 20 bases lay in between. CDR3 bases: TGTGCCAGCAGTTCTTCCGGGACTCCCGAGAGGAATGAGCAGTTCTTC. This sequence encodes CASSSSGTPERNEQFF.

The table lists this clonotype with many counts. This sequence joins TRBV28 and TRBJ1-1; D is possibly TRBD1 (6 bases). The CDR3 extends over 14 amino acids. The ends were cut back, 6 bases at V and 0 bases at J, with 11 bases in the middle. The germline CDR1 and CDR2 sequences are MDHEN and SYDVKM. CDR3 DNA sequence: TGTGCCAGCAGCCCGGGACACTTGAACACTGAAGCTTTCTTT. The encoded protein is CASSPGHLNTEAFF.